This entry features one T cell receptor (beta chain) sequence. Its antigen is currently not known. Qualities for individual bases were not recorded, and no much larger clone is one base off. A FACSAria II was used to sort memory CD4+ T cells, defined as single viable CD3+CD4+CD8-CD45RO+ cells. CMV serostatus was assessed using a Roche Elecsys assay, by which serum IgG against CMV pp150, pp28, p38 and p52 was detected. Once the samples were thawed, total CD4+ T cells were enriched through positive selection using CD4 magnetic microbeads. The samples came from a different study that was designed specifically to examine the CD4+ T cell memory repertoire. Peripheral blood mononuclear cells were isolated and cryopreserved according to standard operating procedures, and serum was kept at -80 degrees C. CD3-PerCP (BW264/56), CD4-APC (RPA-T4), CD45RO-PE (UCHT1) and CD8-Pacific Orange (3B5) antibodies were used for staining, and non-viable cells were excluded with Sytox blue.

This sample was taken from a study of memory CD4+ T cells and cytomegalovirus serostatus (dated by TCRdb to between 2018 and 2021). About the study as a whole: The roughly 33 healthy Belgian adults in the cohort included 9 who were CMV seropositive and 24 who were CMV seronegative. CD4+ memory TCRbeta repertoires of a Belgian cohort with known cytomegalovirus serostatus were sequenced in order to replicate a published TCR-based CMV serostatus classifier. What the study reported, not specific to this receptor: The results were interpreted as suggesting that the CMV-associated TCR signature is mostly present in the CD4+ memory repertoire. Of fewer than 200 previously reported CMV-associated TCRbeta sequences, approximately 70 appeared in the CD4+ memory repertoires, each in one to five individuals. Only CD4+CD45RO+ memory cells were sequenced, in contrast to the original study, which included naive and memory CD4+ and CD8+ populations. The original-framework classifier achieved a median bootstrapped AUC of almost 0.97 with a 95% CI of 0.76-1.00 on the Belgian cohort. CMV serostatus prediction reached a median bootstrapped AUC of roughly 0.96 with the original framework and 0.9 to 0.93 with a US-trained random forest.

The Quick-DNA Microprep Kit was used to extract genomic DNA from the sorted cells. Amplification of TCRbeta DNA was done with the immunoSEQ hsTCRbeta kit, following the protocol from the manufacturer. TCRbeta libraries were sequenced on an Illumina MiSeq instrument. The paper's data handling went like this. Once out-of-frame sequences had been removed, a few million distinct TCRbeta sequences were left, which works out to an average of approximately 61,000 per individual. Two values were used to score each individual: the count of about 150 previously reported CMV-associated TCRbeta sequences and the total count of productive distinct TCRbeta sequences. A beta-binomial model was reimplemented in Python, and scikit-learn random forests with default parameters were trained on data from the US cohort. Classifier performance on the Belgian cohort was reported as the median AUC with percentile confidence intervals calculated over 10,000 bootstrap iterations. TCRdb's version of the immuneACCESS table is confined to in-frame rearrangements and falls short of the full clone set. An unresolved V gene accounts for under half of the shortfall where checked; the remainder is of unknown origin. V and J calls plus clone size are reproduced from that table; the DNA served to infer D and trimming. The sample table lists 25,000 to 35,000 clones, under 85% of them with a count of one. Together, the top ten hold approximately 0.68% of the sample.

CDR1 and CDR2 (SGHRS, YFSETQ) derive from the germline V gene. V is pared back by 0 bases and J by 3 bases, with 7 bases lying between the germline termini. From its cysteine to its phenylalanine, the CDR3 spans 15 amino acids. Of the read, only the CDR3 DNA is kept; its 45 bases are in frame from base 1. The sample consisted of memory CD4+ T cells from blood. The receptor comes from an adult in good health and CMV-seronegative. The V gene is TRBV5-1 and the J gene is TRBJ2-6; the D gene cannot be named for sure. Here is the DNA: TGCGCCAGCAGCTTGGTGGGGTATGGGGCCAACGTCCTGACTTTC. This is translated as CASSLVGYGANVLTF.